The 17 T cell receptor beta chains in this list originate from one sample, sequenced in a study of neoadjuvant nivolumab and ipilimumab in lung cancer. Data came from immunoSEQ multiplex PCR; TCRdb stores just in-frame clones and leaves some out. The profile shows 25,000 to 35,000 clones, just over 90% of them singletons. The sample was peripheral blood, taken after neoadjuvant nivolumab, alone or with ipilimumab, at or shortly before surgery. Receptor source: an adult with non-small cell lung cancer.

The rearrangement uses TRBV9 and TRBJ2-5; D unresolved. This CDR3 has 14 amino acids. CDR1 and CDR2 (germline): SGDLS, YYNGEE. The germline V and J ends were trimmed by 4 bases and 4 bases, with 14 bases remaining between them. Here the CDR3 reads CASSPRAQRETQYF. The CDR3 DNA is TGTGCCAGCAGCCCCCGGGCCCAACGAGAGACCCAGTACTTC.

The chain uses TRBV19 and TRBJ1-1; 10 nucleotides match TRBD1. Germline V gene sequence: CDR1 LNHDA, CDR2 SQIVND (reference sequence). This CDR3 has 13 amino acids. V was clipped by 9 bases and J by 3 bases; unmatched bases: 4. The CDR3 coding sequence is TGTGCCAGCCAGGACAGGGGGTACACTGAAGCTTTCTTT. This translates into CASQDRGYTEAFF.

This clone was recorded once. The DNA for the CDR3 is TGTGCCAGCAGTGAGTTCTCCGGGACCTATAATTCACCCCTCCACTTT. It encodes CASSEFSGTYNSPLHF. The chain has TRBV2 and TRBJ1-6; no clear D gene. This CDR3 has 16 amino acids. The V and J ends lost 3 bases and 2 bases respectively, with 11 bases between them. Germline CDR1 and CDR2: SNHLY and FYNNEI.

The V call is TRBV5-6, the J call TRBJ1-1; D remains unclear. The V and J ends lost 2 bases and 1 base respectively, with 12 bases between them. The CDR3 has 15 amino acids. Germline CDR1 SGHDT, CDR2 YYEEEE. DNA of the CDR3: TGTGCCAGCAGCTTCGCTGGCGTAGGGAACACTGAAGCTTTCTTT. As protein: CASSFAGVGNTEAFF.

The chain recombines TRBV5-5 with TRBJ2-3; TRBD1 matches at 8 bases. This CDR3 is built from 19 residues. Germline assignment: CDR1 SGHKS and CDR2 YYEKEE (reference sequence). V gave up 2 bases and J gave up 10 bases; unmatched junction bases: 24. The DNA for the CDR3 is TGTGCCAGCAGCTTCAAGCGTGAGGAGACAGGGGCCGCTAAAGTGCCGCAGTATTTT. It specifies CASSFKREETGAAKVPQYF. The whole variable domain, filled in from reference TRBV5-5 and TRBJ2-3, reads DAGVTQSPTHLIKTRGQQVTLRCSPISGHKSVSWYQQVLGQGPQFIFQYYEKEERGRGNFPDRFSARQFPNYSSELNVNALLLGDSALYLCASSFKREETGAAKVPQYFGPGTRLTVL.

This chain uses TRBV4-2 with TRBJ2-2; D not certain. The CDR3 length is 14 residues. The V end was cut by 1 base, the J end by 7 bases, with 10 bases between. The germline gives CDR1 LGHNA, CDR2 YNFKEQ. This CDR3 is CASSQGRFGGELFF. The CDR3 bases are TGTGCCAGCAGCCAAGGAAGATTCGGCGGGGAGCTGTTTTTT.

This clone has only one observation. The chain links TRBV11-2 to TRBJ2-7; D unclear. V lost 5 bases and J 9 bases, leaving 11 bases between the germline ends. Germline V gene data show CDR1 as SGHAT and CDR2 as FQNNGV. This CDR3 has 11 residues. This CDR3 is CASSRSGRQYF. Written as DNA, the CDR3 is TGTGCCAGCAGCCGGTCCGGGCGGCAGTACTTC.

The CDR3 coding sequence is TGTGCCAGCTCACCAAGGCAGGCTAGCTCTGGGGCCAACGTCCTGACTTTC. Protein: CASSPRQASSGANVLTF. This rearrangement joins TRBV18 to TRBJ2-6, with D unresolved. Trimming took off 2 bases at V and 0 bases at J, with 11 bases between the two ends. This CDR3 contains 17 residues. Germline CDR1 is KGHSH and CDR2 is LQKENI.

In nucleotides, the CDR3 is TGTGCCAGCAGCCCAGGACAGGGTAAAACCGGGGAGCTGTTTTTT. It translates to CASSPGQGKTGELFF. The rearrangement links TRBV5-4 to TRBJ2-2; 8 bases line up with TRBD1. The length of the CDR3 is 15 residues. J lost 5 bases, V lost 4 bases, and 7 bases had no gene match. Germline lookup yields CDR1 SGHNT and CDR2 YYREEE (reference sequence).

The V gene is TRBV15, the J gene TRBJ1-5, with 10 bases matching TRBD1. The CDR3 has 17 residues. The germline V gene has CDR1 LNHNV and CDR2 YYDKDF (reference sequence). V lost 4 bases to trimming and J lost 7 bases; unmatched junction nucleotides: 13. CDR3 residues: CATSTYTGTGVRQPQHF. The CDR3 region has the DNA TGTGCCACCAGCACCTATACCGGGACAGGGGTTCGACAGCCCCAGCATTTT.

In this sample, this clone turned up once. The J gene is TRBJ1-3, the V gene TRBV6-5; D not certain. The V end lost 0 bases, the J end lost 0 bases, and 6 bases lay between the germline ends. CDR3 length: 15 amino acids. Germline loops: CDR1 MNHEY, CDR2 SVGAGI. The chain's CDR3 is CASSYSEVSGNTIYF. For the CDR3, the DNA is TGTGCCAGCAGTTACTCGGAGGTCTCTGGAAACACCATATATTTT.

CDR3 protein: CASSQDTRGPQETQYF. In DNA form, the CDR3 reads TGCGCCAGCAGCCAAGATACGCGGGGGCCTCAGGAGACCCAGTACTTC. The chain is built from TRBV4-3 and TRBJ2-5, with a possible D match to TRBD2 (7 bases). CDR3 size: 16 residues. Trimming shortened V by 0 bases and J by 5 bases, and 16 bases separated the two germline ends. In germline, CDR1 is LGHNA, CDR2 YSLEER.

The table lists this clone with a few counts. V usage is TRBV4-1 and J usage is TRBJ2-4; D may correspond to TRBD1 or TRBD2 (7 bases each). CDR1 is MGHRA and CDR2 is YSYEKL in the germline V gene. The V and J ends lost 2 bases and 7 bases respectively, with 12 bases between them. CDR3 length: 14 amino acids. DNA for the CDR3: TGCGCCAGCAGCCAATCCAGGGGGGGCAACATTCAGTACTTC. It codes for CASSQSRGGNIQYF.

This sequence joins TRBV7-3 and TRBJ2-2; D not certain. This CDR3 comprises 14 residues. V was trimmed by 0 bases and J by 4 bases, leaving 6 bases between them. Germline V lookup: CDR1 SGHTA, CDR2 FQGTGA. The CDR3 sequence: CASSLTGTTGELFF. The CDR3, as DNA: TGTGCCAGCAGCTTAACAGGAACCACCGGGGAGCTGTTTTTT.

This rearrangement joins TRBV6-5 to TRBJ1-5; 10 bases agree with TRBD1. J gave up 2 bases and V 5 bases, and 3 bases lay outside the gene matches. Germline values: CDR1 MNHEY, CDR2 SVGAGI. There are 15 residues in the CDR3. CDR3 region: CASSRGTGGNQPQHF. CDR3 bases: TGTGCCAGCAGTCGCGGGACAGGGGGCAATCAGCCCCAGCATTTT.

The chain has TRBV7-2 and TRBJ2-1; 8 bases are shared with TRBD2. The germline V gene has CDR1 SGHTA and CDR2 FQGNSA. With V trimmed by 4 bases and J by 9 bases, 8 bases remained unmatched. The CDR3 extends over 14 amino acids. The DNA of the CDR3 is TGTGCCAGCAGCTGGGCCCTTCGGGGGGGTGAGCAGTTCTTC. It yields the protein CASSWALRGGEQFF.

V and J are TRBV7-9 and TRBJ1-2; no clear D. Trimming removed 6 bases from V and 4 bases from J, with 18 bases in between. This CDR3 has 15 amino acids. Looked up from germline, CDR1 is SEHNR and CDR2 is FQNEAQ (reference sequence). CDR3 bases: TGTGCCAGCAGAGGGCTAACAACACTTAGCTATGGCTACACCTTC. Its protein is CASRGLTTLSYGYTF. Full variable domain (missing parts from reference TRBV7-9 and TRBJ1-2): DTGVSQNPRHKITKRGQNVTFRCDPISEHNRLYWYRQTLGQGPEFLTYFQNEAQLEKSRLLSDRFSAERPKGSFSTLEIQRTEQGDSAMYLCASRGLTTLSYGYTFGSGTRLTVV.